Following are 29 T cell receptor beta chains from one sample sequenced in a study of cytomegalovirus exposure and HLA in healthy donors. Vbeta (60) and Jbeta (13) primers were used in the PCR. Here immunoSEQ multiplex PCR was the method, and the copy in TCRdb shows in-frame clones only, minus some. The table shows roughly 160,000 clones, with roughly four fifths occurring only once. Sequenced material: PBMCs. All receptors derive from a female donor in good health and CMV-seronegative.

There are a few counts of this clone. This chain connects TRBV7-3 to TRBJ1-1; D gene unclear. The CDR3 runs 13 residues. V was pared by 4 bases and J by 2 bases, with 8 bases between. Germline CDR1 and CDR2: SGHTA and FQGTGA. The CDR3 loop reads CASSSSPNTEAFF. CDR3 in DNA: TGTGCCAGCAGCTCTTCCCCTAACACTGAAGCTTTCTTT.

The CDR3 DNA follows: TGTGCCAGCAGTTCACAGGGCCCCAGACAGTTCTTC. Amino acids: CASSSQGPRQFF. This chain joins TRBV27 and TRBJ2-1; possibly TRBD1 for D (6 bases). Germline V gives CDR1 MNHEY, CDR2 SMNVEV (reference sequence). Trimming removed 4 bases from V and 13 bases from J, with 14 bases in between. This CDR3 contains 12 residues.

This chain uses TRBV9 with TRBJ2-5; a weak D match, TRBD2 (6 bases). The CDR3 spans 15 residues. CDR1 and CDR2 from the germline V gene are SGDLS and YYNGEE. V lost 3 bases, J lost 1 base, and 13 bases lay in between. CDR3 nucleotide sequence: TGTGCCAGCAGCGGCTCCCCGGGGGTCCAAGAGACCCAGTACTTC. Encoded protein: CASSGSPGVQETQYF.

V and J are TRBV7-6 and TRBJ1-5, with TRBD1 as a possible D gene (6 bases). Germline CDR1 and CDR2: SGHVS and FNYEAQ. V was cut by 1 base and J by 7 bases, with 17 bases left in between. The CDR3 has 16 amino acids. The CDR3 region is CASSLVAGGGGQPQHF. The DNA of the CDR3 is TGTGCCAGCAGCTTAGTGGCTGGGGGCGGTGGACAGCCCCAGCATTTT.

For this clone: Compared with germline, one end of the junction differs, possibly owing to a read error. Written as DNA, the CDR3 is TGTGTCAGCAGCCAACGCAGGGACATGGAGTTAGTGGCAGATACGCAGTATTTT. Amino acid sequence: CVSSQRRDMELVADTQYF. V usage is TRBV4-2 and J usage is TRBJ2-3; possibly TRBD1 for D (6 bases). The germline CDR1 and CDR2 sequences are LGHNA and YNFKEQ. The CDR3 is 18 amino acids.

The CDR3 reads CASSLGLAPGEQYF. The CDR3 nucleotides read TGTGCCAGCAGCCTCGGACTAGCGCCGGGGGAGCAGTACTTC. V and J are TRBV7-6 and TRBJ2-7; TRBD2 agrees at 9 bases. Germline CDR1 is SGHVS and CDR2 is FNYEAQ. The CDR3 consists of 14 residues. The trim removed 5 bases at V and 7 bases at J, leaving 9 bases unmatched.

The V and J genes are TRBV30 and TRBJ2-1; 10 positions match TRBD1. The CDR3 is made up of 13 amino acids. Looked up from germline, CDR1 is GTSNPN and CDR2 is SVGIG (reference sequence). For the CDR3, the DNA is TGTGCTCTCGACAGGGGGCTTTACAATGAGCAGTTCTTC. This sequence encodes CALDRGLYNEQFF.

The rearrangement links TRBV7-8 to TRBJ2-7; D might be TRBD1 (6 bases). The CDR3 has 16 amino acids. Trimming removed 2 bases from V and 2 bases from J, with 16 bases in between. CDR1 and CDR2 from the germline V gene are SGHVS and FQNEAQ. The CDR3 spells CASSLNSPQGTYEQYF. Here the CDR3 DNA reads TGTGCCAGCAGCTTAAACTCCCCGCAGGGGACCTACGAGCAGTACTTC.

The CDR3 sequence is CASSRLEGAHEQYF. Here the CDR3 DNA reads TGCGCCAGCAGCCGGTTGGAGGGGGCCCACGAGCAGTACTTC. The chain links TRBV5-1 to TRBJ2-5, with a weak D call TRBD1 (7 bases). TRBJ2-7 matches the DNA end more closely, so the J call is doubtful. This CDR3 has 14 amino acids. In germline, CDR1 is SGHRS, CDR2 YFSETQ.

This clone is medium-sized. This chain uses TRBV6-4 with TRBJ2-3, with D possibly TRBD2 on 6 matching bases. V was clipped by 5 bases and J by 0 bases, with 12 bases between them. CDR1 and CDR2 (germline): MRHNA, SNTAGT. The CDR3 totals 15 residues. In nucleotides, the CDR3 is TGTGCCAGCAGTCCCGGACTACAAAGCACAGATACGCAGTATTTT. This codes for CASSPGLQSTDTQYF.

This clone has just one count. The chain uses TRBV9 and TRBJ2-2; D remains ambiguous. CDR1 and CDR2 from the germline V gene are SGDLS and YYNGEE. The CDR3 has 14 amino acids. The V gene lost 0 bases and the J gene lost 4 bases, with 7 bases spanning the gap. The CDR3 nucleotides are TGTGCCAGCAGCGTAGTCGCCGGCACCGGGGAGCTGTTTTTT. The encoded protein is CASSVVAGTGELFF.

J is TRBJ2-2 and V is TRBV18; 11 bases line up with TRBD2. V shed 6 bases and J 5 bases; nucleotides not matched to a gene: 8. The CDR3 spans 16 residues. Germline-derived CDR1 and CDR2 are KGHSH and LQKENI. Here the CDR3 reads CASSPQLAGDTGELFF. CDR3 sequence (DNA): TGTGCCAGCTCGCCTCAACTAGCGGGAGATACCGGGGAGCTGTTTTTT.

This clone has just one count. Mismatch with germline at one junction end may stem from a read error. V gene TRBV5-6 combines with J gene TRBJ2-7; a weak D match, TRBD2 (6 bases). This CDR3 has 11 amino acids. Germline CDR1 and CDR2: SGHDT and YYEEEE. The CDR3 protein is CASSLGLDEFF. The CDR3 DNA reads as TGTGCCAGCAGCTTGGGACTAGATGAGTTCTTC.

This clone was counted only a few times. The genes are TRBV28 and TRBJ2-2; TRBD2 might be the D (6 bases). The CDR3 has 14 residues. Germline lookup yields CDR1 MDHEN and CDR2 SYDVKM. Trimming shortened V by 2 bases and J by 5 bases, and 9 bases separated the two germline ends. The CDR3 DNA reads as TGTGCCAGCAGTTTACCTGGGGGGACCGGGGAGCTGTTTTTT. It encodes CASSLPGGTGELFF.

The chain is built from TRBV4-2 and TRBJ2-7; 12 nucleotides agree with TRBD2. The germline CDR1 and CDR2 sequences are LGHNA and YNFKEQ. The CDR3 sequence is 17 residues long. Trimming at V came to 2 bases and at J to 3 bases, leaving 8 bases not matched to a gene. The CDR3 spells CASSQQKGTSGLYEQYF. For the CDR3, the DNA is TGTGCCAGCAGCCAACAAAAAGGGACTAGCGGGCTCTACGAGCAGTACTTC.

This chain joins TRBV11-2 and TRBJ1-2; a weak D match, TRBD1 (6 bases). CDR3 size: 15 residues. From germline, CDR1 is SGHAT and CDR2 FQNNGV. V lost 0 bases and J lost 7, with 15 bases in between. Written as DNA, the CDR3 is TGTGCCAGCAGCTTAGATCGGTACCAAGGGGGTGGCTACACCTTC. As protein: CASSLDRYQGGGYTF. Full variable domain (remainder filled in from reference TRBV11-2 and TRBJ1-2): EAGVAQSPRYKIIEKRQSVAFWCNPISGHATLYWYQQILGQGPKLLIQFQNNGVVDDSQLPKDRFSAERLKGVDSTLKIQPAKLEDSAVYLCASSLDRYQGGGYTFGSGTRLTVV.

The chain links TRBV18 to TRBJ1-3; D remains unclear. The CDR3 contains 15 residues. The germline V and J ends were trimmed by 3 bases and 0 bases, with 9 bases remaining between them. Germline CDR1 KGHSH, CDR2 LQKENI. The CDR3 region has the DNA TGTGCCAGCTCACCCTCAGGCCACTCTGGAAACACCATATATTTT. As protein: CASSPSGHSGNTIYF.

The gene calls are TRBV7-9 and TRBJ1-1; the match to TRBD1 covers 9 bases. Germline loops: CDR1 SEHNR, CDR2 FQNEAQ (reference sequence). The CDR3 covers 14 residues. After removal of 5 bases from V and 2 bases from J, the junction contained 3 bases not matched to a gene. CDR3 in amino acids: CASSLGQGNTEAFF. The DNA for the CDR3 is TGTGCCAGCAGCCTGGGACAGGGAAACACTGAAGCTTTCTTT. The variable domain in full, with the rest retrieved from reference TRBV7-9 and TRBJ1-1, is DTGVSQNPRHKITKRGQNVTFRCDPISEHNRLYWYRQTLGQGPEFLTYFQNEAQLEKSRLLSDRFSAERPKGSFSTLEIQRTEQGDSAMYLCASSLGQGNTEAFFGQGTRLTVV.

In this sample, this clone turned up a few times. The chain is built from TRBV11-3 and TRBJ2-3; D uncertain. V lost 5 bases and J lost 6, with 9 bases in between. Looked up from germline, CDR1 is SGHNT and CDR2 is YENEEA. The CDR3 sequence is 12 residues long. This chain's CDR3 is CASSDSSDTQYF. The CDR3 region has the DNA TGTGCCAGCAGCGATAGCTCTGATACGCAGTATTTT.

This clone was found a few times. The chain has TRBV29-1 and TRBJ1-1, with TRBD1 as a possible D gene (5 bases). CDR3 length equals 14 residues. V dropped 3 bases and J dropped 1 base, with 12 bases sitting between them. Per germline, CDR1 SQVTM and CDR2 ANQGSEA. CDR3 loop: CSVDWGRWNTEAFF. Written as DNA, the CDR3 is TGCAGCGTTGATTGGGGCAGGTGGAACACTGAAGCTTTCTTT.

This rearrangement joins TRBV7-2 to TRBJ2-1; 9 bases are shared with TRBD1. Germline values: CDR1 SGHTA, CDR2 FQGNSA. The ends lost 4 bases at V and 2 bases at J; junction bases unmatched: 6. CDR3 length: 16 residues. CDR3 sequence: CASSSRDRATYNEQFF. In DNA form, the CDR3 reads TGTGCCAGCAGCTCGCGGGACAGGGCGACCTACAATGAGCAGTTCTTC.

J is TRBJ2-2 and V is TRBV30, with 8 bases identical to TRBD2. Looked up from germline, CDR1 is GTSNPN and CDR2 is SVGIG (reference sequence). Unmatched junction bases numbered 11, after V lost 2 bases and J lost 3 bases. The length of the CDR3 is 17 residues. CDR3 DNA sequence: TGTGCCTGGAGTTTCTTAAGGAGCGGGGGCTACACCGGGGAGCTGTTTTTT. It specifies CAWSFLRSGGYTGELFF.

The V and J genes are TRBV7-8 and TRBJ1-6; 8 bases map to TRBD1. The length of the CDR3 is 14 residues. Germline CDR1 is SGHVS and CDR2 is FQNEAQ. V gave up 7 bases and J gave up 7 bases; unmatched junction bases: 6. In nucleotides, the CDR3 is TGTGCCAGCACCCAAACAGGGGGAAATTCACCCCTCCACTTT. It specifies CASTQTGGNSPLHF. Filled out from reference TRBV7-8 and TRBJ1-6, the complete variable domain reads GAGVSQSPRYKVAKRGQDVALRCDPISGHVSLFWYQQALGQGPEFLTYFQNEAQLDKSGLPSDRFFAERPEGSVSTLKIQRTQQEDSAVYLCASTQTGGNSPLHFGNGTRLTVT.

CDR3 sequence reads: CASSPQAHEQYF. CDR3 sequence (DNA): TGTGCCAGCAGTCCCCAGGCCCACGAGCAGTACTTC. The chain joins TRBV28 to TRBJ2-7; D unclear. This CDR3 has 12 residues. From germline, CDR1 is MDHEN and CDR2 SYDVKM. Trimming stripped 5 bases from V and 5 bases from J, with 10 bases between. Complete variable domain (other parts from reference TRBV28 and TRBJ2-7): DVKVTQSSRYLVKRTGEKVFLECVQDMDHENMFWYRQDPGLGLRLIYFSYDVKMKEKGDIPEGYSVSREKKERFSLILESASTNQTSMYLCASSPQAHEQYFGPGTRLTVT.

The CDR3 DNA follows: TGTGCCAGTAGTTATACAGGTAGCAATCAGCCCCAGCATTTT. Amino acid sequence: CASSYTGSNQPQHF. The chain is built from TRBV19 and TRBJ1-5, with D perhaps matching TRBD1 (5 bases). With 5 bases removed from V and 0 bases from J, the gap between germline ends came to 8 bases. This CDR3 has 14 amino acids. The germline CDR1 and CDR2 sequences are LNHDA and SQIVND (reference sequence).

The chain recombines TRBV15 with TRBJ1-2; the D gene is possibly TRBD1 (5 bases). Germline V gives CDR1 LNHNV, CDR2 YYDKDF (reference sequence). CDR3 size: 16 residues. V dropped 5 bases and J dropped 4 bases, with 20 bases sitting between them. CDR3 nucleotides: TGTGCCACCAGCCTCTGGGAAGAAACAGGCATCTATGGCTACACCTTC. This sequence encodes CATSLWEETGIYGYTF.

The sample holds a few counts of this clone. CDR3 DNA sequence: TGCGCCAGCGCGGACAGGGGGCCGGACTCTAACTATGGCTACACCTTC. It is translated as CASADRGPDSNYGYTF. The V gene is TRBV5-1, the J gene TRBJ1-2; 11 bases map to TRBD1. Germline loops: CDR1 SGHRS, CDR2 YFSETQ. V was pared by 7 bases and J by 0 bases, with 8 bases of the junction left unmatched. This CDR3 is built from 16 residues.

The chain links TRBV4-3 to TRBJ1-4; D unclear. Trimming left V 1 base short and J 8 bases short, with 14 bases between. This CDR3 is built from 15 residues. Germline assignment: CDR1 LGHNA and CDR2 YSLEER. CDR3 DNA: TGCGCCAGCAGCCAAGGCGGGGTCAAGAGAGAAAAACTGTTTTTT. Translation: CASSQGGVKREKLFF.

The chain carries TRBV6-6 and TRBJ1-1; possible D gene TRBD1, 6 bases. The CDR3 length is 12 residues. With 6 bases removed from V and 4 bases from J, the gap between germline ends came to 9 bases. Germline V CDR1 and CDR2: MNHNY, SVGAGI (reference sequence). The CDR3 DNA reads TGTGCCAGCAGAGCAGGGGTCACTGAAGCTTTCTTT. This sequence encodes CASRAGVTEAFF.